The table lists the clone carrying this T cell receptor (beta chain) with a few counts. What it binds is not known. These data come from a study of early T cells in non-severe SARS-CoV-2 infection. On the study more broadly: Sequencing was performed on bulk RNA from unsorted whole blood, leaving chains unpaired.

Individual cDNA molecules received unique molecular identifiers during library preparation. TCRdb re-called the 5' RACE reads through MiXCR, storing one row per CDR3 protein. This sample has more than 45,000 distinct CDR3 sequences, with 6% to 8% found just once. V dropped 4 bases and J dropped 4; count of bases not matched to a gene: 8. Germline V gene sequence: CDR1 LGHDT, CDR2 YNNKEL (reference sequence). This CDR3 has 15 amino acids. General observations from the study: Anti-spike CD8 responses were favored by VDJdb matching, which missed private and CD4 specificities.

The rearrangement links TRBV3-1 to TRBJ1-1, with 8 bases matching TRBD1. The material sequenced was whole blood, taken at baseline. The clonotype originates from an adult who was a healthcare worker with PCR-confirmed SARS-CoV-2 infection or an uninfected control (not recorded which). The CDR3 spells CASSRTPRGRTEAFF. Here the CDR3 DNA reads TGTGCCAGCAGCCGAACTCCCAGGGGGCGCACTGAAGCTTTCTTT.